Below, one T cell receptor (beta chain) is given with its context. Antigen: not known. TCRdb re-called the 5' RACE reads; every CDR3 protein appears as one record, without DNA. The data show about 400,000 distinct CDR3 sequences, and the top ten clones hold approximately 11%. The sample comes from a study of T cells expressing NK-cell markers. Study as a whole: Sequenced donors, eight in total, included seven who were HCMV-seropositive and one who was seronegative. Overall study findings and caveats: Unclear, still, was the HCMV specificity of the expanded NKG2C+ T cell clones.

Germline V gene lookup returns CDR1 MNHNY and CDR2 SVGAGI (reference sequence). CDR3 length: 16 amino acids. Sequencing input: blood T cells: a sorted CD56 or NKG2C T cell subset, CD4+ or CD8+ T cells, or bulk PBMC T cells (not recorded which). The gene calls are TRBV6-6 and TRBJ2-2; TCRdb designates TRBD1, a call that cannot be tested without DNA. The receptor's source is a woman aged 45-65 years in good health. The CDR3 region is CASRTGRIGGTGELFF.